This is a list of T cell receptor beta chains from one sample in a study of blood T cells in healthy people across ages. TCRdb passed the 5' RACE reads through MiXCR, listing each CDR3 protein once. The data hold about 640,000 distinct CDR3 sequences, with about 54% observed a single time. Sequenced material: blood. Receptor source: a man between 60 and 70 years old in good health. CDR3s include the opening cysteine and the closing phenylalanine or tryptophan. Each record gives: V gene, clone size, J gene, CDR3 length, D gene, CDR3 protein, CDR3 DNA. The D gene is left open where the match is weak. Expanded clones get a size class; other rows say once, few or many, or leave the size out.

TRBV20-1	NA	TRBJ2-1	13	NA	CSARKGGYNEQFF	TGCAGTGCTAGGAAGGGTGGCTACAATGAGCAGTTCTTC
TRBV3-1	once	TRBJ2-1	15	TRBD1	CASSQGTGAVNEQFF	TGTGCCAGCAGCCAAGGGACAGGGGCCGTCAATGAGCAGTTCTTC
TRBV18	NA	TRBJ2-5	16	TRBD2	CASSPRETSGGETQYF	TGTGCCAGCTCACCACGGGAGACTAGCGGGGGAGAGACCCAGTACTTC
TRBV2	NA	TRBJ2-3	14	NA	CASHSRASADTQYF	TGTGCCAGCCATAGCCGGGCCAGCGCAGATACGCAGTATTTT
TRBV15	NA	TRBJ1-2	16	NA	CATSRAGTGQNYGYTF	TGTGCCACCAGCAGGGCCGGGACTGGGCAAAACTATGGCTACACCTTC
TRBV4-2	once	TRBJ1-1	13	NA	CASSQTRGVEAFF	TGTGCCAGCAGCCAAACCCGAGGCGTTGAAGCTTTCTTT
TRBV7-2	few	TRBJ2-7	15	NA	CGSSSFSGGSYEQYF	TGTGGGTCCAGCAGCTTTTCCGGGGGATCCTACGAGCAGTACTTC
TRBV7-2	NA	TRBJ2-7	14	TRBD2	CASSPYRGSYEQYF	TGTGCCAGCAGCCCTTACCGCGGGAGCTACGAGCAGTACTTC
TRBV29-1	NA	TRBJ1-5	13	TRBD1	CSVETGPQQPQHF	TGCAGCGTTGAGACAGGGCCCCAACAGCCCCAGCATTTT
TRBV3-1	NA	TRBJ1-1	12	NA	CAVRVWAAEAFF	TGTGCAGTCAGAGTCTGGGCCGCTGAAGCTTTCTTT
TRBV6-2/TRBV6-3	NA	TRBJ2-6	17	NA	CASSYSRQYSGANVLTF	TGTGCCAGCAGTTACTCCCGACAGTACTCTGGGGCCAACGTCCTGACTTTC
TRBV5-6	few	TRBJ2-5	13	TRBD1	CASSCRTGWEQYF	TGTGCCAGCAGCTGCCGGACAGGCTGGGAGCAGTACTTC
TRBV7-9	few	TRBJ1-1	17	TRBD1	CASSWSSVGTGGTEAFF	TGTGCCAGCAGCTGGTCCAGTGTTGGGACAGGTGGAACTGAAGCTTTCTTT
TRBV5-1	NA	TRBJ2-3	14	NA	CASSLLGGSDTQYF	TGCGCCAGCAGCTTGCTTGGGGGCAGTGATACGCAGTATTTT
TRBV5-1	NA	TRBJ2-5	13	NA	CASSNSGQETQYF	TGCGCCAGCTCCAATAGCGGACAAGAGACCCAGTACTTC
TRBV28	few	TRBJ2-4	13	TRBD1	CASSSYRGNIQYF	TGTGCCAGCAGTTCCTACAGGGGGAACATTCAGTACTTC
TRBV7-9	NA	TRBJ2-1	13	TRBD2	CASSLASLAGLFF	TGTGCCAGCAGCTTAGCTTCGCTAGCGGGGCTGTTCTTC
TRBV4-2	few	TRBJ1-6	15	TRBD1	CASSQQQGYNSPLHF	TGTGCCAGCAGCCAACAACAGGGGTATAATTCACCCCTCCACTTT
TRBV7-2	NA	TRBJ1-1	17	TRBD1	CASSLAGDRGPNTEAFF	TGTGCCAGCAGCTTAGCGGGGGACAGGGGGCCGAACACTGAAGCTTTCTTT
TRBV28	NA	TRBJ2-5	16	NA	CASSTPVGGAPGAQYF	TGTGCCAGCAGTACTCCCGTTGGCGGGGCGCCAGGGGCCCAGTACTTC
TRBV20-1	NA	TRBJ1-2	15	NA	CSARVRDKGGYGYTF	TGCAGTGCTAGAGTCCGGGACAAGGGAGGGTATGGCTACACCTTC
TRBV4-2	few	TRBJ2-4	16	NA	CASSAPGPLAKNIQYF	TGTGCCAGCAGCGCCCCGGGTCCCTTAGCCAAAAACATTCAGTACTTC
TRBV29-1	NA	TRBJ2-3	14	NA	CSVRRDGLTDTQYF	TGCAGCGTGAGACGGGACGGTCTCACAGATACGCAGTATTTT
TRBV29-1	NA	TRBJ2-5	14	NA	CSVSVAAPQETQYF	TGCAGCGTTTCGGTGGCGGCACCTCAAGAGACCCAGTACTTC
TRBV9	NA	TRBJ2-7	15	NA	CASSFAVGVTYEQYF	TGTGCCAGCAGCTTTGCGGTCGGGGTCACCTACGAGCAGTACTTC
TRBV5-1	NA	TRBJ2-1	15	NA	CASSLEGEVYNEQFF	TGCGCCAGCAGCTTGGAAGGGGAGGTCTACAATGAGCAGTTCTTC
TRBV6-1	NA	TRBJ1-6	14	NA	CASTEGRYNSPLHF	TGTGCCAGCACCGAAGGGCGGTATAATTCACCCCTCCACTTT
TRBV4-2	few	TRBJ2-7	14	TRBD2	CASSPGTSKYEQYF	TGTGCCAGCAGCCCGGGGACTAGCAAGTACGAGCAGTACTTC
TRBV3-1	NA	TRBJ2-5	15	NA	CASSQEPAAQETQYF	TGTGCCAGCAGCCAAGAGCCAGCGGCACAAGAGACCCAGTACTTC
TRBV7-2	NA	TRBJ2-1	14	NA	CATRRGGAYNEQFF	TGTGCCACCCGGAGGGGGGGCGCCTACAATGAGCAGTTCTTC
TRBV3-1	NA	TRBJ2-5	16	TRBD2	CASRPLRLAGMETQYF	TGTGCCAGCAGACCACTTAGACTAGCGGGGATGGAGACCCAGTACTTC
TRBV20-1	NA	TRBJ2-5	15	NA	CSARGSIGSPETQYF	TGCAGTGCTAGAGGCTCAATCGGTTCACCGGAGACCCAGTACTTC
TRBV5-5	NA	TRBJ1-5	14	TRBD1	CASSFRGRDQPQHF	TGTGCCAGCAGCTTCAGGGGGCGAGATCAGCCCCAGCATTTT
TRBV4-1	NA	TRBJ2-5	15	NA	CASSQAVTVQETQYF	TGCGCCAGCAGCCAAGCCGTCACCGTCCAAGAGACCCAGTACTTC
TRBV2	NA	TRBJ2-4	12	NA	CASRVSKNIQYF	TGTGCCAGCAGGGTCTCCAAAAACATTCAGTACTTC
TRBV7-8	NA	TRBJ2-5	14	NA	CASSLRGGWETQYF	TGTGCCAGCAGCTTAAGGGGGGGCTGGGAGACCCAGTACTTC
TRBV6-5	NA	TRBJ1-4	14	NA	CASSDTSTNEKLFF	TGTGCCAGCTCAGACACATCAACTAATGAAAAACTGTTTTTT
TRBV12-5	few	TRBJ2-7	15	TRBD2	CASRLGGSSGYEQYF	TGTGCTAGTCGTCTGGGGGGGAGCTCAGGCTACGAGCAGTACTTC
TRBV28	NA	TRBJ1-2	11	NA	CASSPSRGYTF	TGTGCCAGCAGCCCGTCACGAGGCTACACCTTC
TRBV5-4	once	TRBJ2-5	15	NA	CASSLGLGAQETQYF	TGTGCCAGCAGCTTGGGGTTAGGAGCTCAAGAGACCCAGTACTTC
TRBV7-9	NA	TRBJ1-2	13	NA	CASSLMGVDGYTF	TGTGCCAGCAGCTTAATGGGTGTCGATGGCTACACCTTC
TRBV6-5	NA	TRBJ1-5	17	NA	CASSYSYSRVGNQPQHF	TGTGCCAGCAGTTACTCGTATTCCAGGGTGGGCAATCAGCCCCAGCATTTT
TRBV7-6	NA	TRBJ2-1	16	NA	CASSPLRDTTFYEQFF	TGTGCCAGCAGCCCCCTACGGGACACTACGTTCTATGAGCAGTTCTTC
TRBV2	NA	TRBJ2-1	16	TRBD2	CASSETRGGAYNEQFF	TGTGCCAGCAGTGAGACGCGGGGGGGCGCCTACAATGAGCAGTTCTTC
TRBV20-1	NA	TRBJ2-5	12	NA	CGARSDQETQYF	TGCGGTGCAAGGTCAGACCAAGAGACCCAGTACTTC
TRBV6-2/TRBV6-3	NA	TRBJ1-6	15	NA	CASITPQGGRSPLHF	TGTGCCAGCATCACGCCACAGGGTGGACGTTCACCCCTCCACTTT
TRBV20-1	NA	TRBJ2-1	15	TRBD2	CSAVGNSGGPDEQFF	TGCAGTGCTGTAGGGAATTCGGGGGGGCCTGATGAGCAGTTCTTC
TRBV7-2	many	TRBJ2-3	13	NA	CASSLPSTDTQYF	TGTGCCAGCAGTTTGCCTAGCACAGATACGCAGTATTTT
TRBV7-9	NA	TRBJ2-1	19	NA	CASSKKGLGVADYYNEQFF	TGTGCCAGCAGCAAAAAAGGTCTCGGGGTAGCGGACTACTACAATGAGCAGTTCTTC
TRBV4-1	NA	TRBJ2-4	15	NA	CASSQELGPKNIQYF	TGCGCCAGCAGCCAAGAACTAGGGCCCAAAAACATTCAGTACTTC
TRBV2	few	TRBJ2-7	14	NA	CASSGGRTTYEQYF	TGTGCCAGCAGTGGGGGGAGAACCACCTACGAGCAGTACTTC
TRBV21-1	few	TRBJ2-4	19	NA	CASSKAGSGGREAKNIQYF	TGTGCCAGCAGCAAAGCAGGGTCGGGGGGTAGAGAGGCCAAAAACATTCAGTACTTC
TRBV11-2	NA	TRBJ2-5	17	TRBD1	CASSSRGTGVFEETQYF	TGTGCCAGCAGCTCACGTGGGACAGGGGTTTTTGAAGAGACCCAGTACTTC
TRBV5-5	NA	TRBJ2-7	14	NA	CASSRDVSSYEQYF	TGTGCCAGCAGTCGAGACGTTAGCTCCTACGAGCAGTACTTC